The TCR beta chain described here comes from a study of shared clonotypes between healthy human individuals (TCRdb year 2020). Turning to the overall study: The cohort comprised a couple of women and a few men aged 18 to 49 years. For each donor, CD4 naive and CD4 memory were each run on three plates, CD8 naive on two plates, and CD8 memory on one plate. The study deeply sequenced blood TCR repertoires of several healthy adults to estimate repertoire size and the extent of clonotype sharing between individuals. Libraries were prepared and TCR repertoires were sequenced by different laboratories using diverse techniques, in order to increase sequencing depth and limit assay-specific biases. Each donor's leukapheresis produced roughly between roughly 0.85 and 9.5 billion PBMCs.

Healthy HIV-negative adults with no recently reported acute infections or vaccinations were included as donors. Every donor was a Caucasian adult residing in Nashville, Tennessee, USA. CD4+ T cells were enriched by magnetic negative selection, after which naive cells were positively selected on CD45RA and the negative fraction was taken as the memory subset. After blood collection by leukapheresis, PBMCs were isolated using Ficoll-Histopaque density gradient centrifugation and then cryopreserved in the vapor phase of liquid nitrogen. Purity and quantity of every magnetically sorted T cell population were checked by analytical flow cytometry. From each sorted fraction, genomic DNA was isolated and quantified by UV absorbance on a Nanodrop 2000c. TCR CDR3 regions were amplified from genomic DNA by multiplex PCR using the deep immunoSEQ assay. Extracted genomic DNA from each cell subset was spread evenly across all wells of several immunoSEQ 96-well plates, with each plate serving as a replicate. Each replicate PCR for sorted subsets received roughly 0.2 ug genomic DNA, equal to roughly 29,000 T cell genomes. The purified libraries were quantified using a Qubit 3.0 fluorometer, sized with a Bioanalyzer 2100, and then quantified again using the KAPA Library Quantification kit. Each immunoSEQ 96-well plate was sequenced on its own single-read 150-cycle Illumina NextSeq 550 flow cell. The original pipeline was this. Because only junctional sequences without quality scores were contained in the immunoSEQ output, filtering matching that applied to full-length reads could not be performed. To assign V/J genes and CDR3, sequences were annotated against IMGT germline references using PyIR, a Python wrapper for IgBLAST v1.9. Reads with weak V/J assignments (E-value above 1e-6), missing CDR3, stop codons, out-of-frame junctions, or ambiguous translated residues were removed. V3J clonotypes were defined by identical inferred V gene, J gene, and CDR3 amino acid sequence. Percentage overlap between repertoires was computed as shared unique clonotypes divided by the size of the smaller repertoire. RTK rarefaction, the Chao1 estimator, and Recon v2.1 estimates of unobserved clonotypes were used to assess repertoire richness. Generation probabilities were computed with OLGA for all TCRbeta clonotypes obtained by the gDNA method from several donors. TCRdb holds this immuneACCESS table with in-frame rearrangements only. Some clones are missing; in checked studies, unresolved V genes explain under half, and the rest has no known cause. V and J calls plus clone size are reproduced from that table; the DNA served to infer D and trimming. For this sample there are about 2.4 million clones; under 95% appear just once. Together, the top ten hold 0.35% to 0.45% of the sample.

Overall study results and their limits: Sampling was restricted to blood, and TCR repertoires in tissue are likely to differ from TCR repertoires in blood. Estimated clonotype richness was generally larger for naive than for memory subsets. When a handful of donors were compared, the shared fraction of clonotypes was 5% to 6.5% for naive CD4, around 4% for naive CD8, more than 2% for memory CD4, and 0.35% to 0.5% for memory CD8. Even with the large sequencing depth, rarefaction of the sorted-subset datasets indicated that sequencing was incomplete. Clonotypes shared by all four sorted-subset donors showed higher generation probabilities than non-shared clonotypes. Pairwise subsampling led to the expectation that sequencing depth would affect the degree of clonotype sharing among donors. Because the study included a small number of donors, the genetic and exposure-history diversity represented was limited.

About this clone itself: Which antigen it targets is not known. Base qualities are not at hand, and no much larger clone is one base apart.

V lost 4 bases and J lost 4 bases, and the count of bases not matched to a germline gene is 6. Sequences KGHSH (CDR1) and LQKENI (CDR2) are obtained from the germline V gene. From cysteine to phenylalanine, the CDR3 is 15 amino acids long. Just CDR3 DNA is preserved here, 45 bases in frame from base 1. Recombination joined TRBV18 with TRBJ2-1, with 8 junctional bases fitting TRBD1. The sequence was collected from a man between 18 and 35 years old in good health. Some clones in this sample may be carry-over from other donors' samples. Sequenced sample: naive CD4+ T cells from PBMCs. The sample's cell subset or site label, in plain terms: CD45RA+ positively selected. The DNA sequence is given as TGTGCCAGCTCACTCGGACAGGGTGATTACAATGAGCAGTTCTTC. This gives the protein CASSLGQGDYNEQFF.